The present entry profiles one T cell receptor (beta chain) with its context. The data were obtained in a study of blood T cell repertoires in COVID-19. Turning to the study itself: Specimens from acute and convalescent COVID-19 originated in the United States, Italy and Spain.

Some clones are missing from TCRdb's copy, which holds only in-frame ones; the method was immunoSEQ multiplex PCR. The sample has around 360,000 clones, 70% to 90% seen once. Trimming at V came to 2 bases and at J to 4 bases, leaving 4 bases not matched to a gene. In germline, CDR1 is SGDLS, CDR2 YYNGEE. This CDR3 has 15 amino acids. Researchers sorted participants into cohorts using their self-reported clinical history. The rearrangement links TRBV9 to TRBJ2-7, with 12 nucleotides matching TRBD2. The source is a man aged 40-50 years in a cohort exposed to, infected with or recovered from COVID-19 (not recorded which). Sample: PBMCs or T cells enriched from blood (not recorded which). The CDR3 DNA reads TGTGCCAGCAGCGTGGACCTAGCGGGAGGGTACGAGCAGTACTTC. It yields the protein CASSVDLAGGYEQYF.